A selection of T cell receptor beta chains follows, all from one sample in a study of blood T cells in healthy people across ages. TCRdb independently ran MiXCR on the 5' RACE reads; one entry per CDR3 protein. The sample lists hundreds of thousands of distinct CDR3 sequences, roughly 31% seen once, with around 14% in the top ten. The sample taken for sequencing was blood. The receptors were gathered from a woman of 80 years or more in good health. Both conserved end residues are part of each CDR3. D genes are given only for firm matches. Size tells how often a clone was seen (once, few, many) or the class of an expanded clone, and some rows leave it out.

clone_size	v_call	d_call	j_call	cdr3_nt	cdr3_aa
many	TRBV5-1	.	TRBJ1-6	TGCGCCAGCAGCTTCGAGAAATCACCCCTCCACTTT	CASSFEKSPLHF
many	TRBV4-2	.	TRBJ2-6	TGTGCCAGCAGCCAAGATCCCCCAGCAGGTGATTACTCTGGGGCCAACGTCCTGACTTTC	CASSQDPPAGDYSGANVLTF
.	TRBV7-2	TRBD2	TRBJ2-7	TGTGCCAGCACCACTCTAGCGGGGGGACGGAGCTCCTACAATGAGCAGTACTTC	CASTTLAGGRSSYNEQYF
many	TRBV2	.	TRBJ2-1	TGTGCCAGCAGTACTAGATTAGGGGCGGTGAACAATGAGCAGTTCTTC	CASSTRLGAVNNEQFF
.	TRBV9	.	TRBJ1-1	TGTGCCAGCAGCCTCCCGGGGGGGAACACTGAAGCTTTCTTT	CASSLPGGNTEAFF
many	TRBV29-1	TRBD1	TRBJ1-1	TGCAGCGTAAAACGACAGGGTACGAACACTGAAGCTTTCTTT	CSVKRQGTNTEAFF
many	TRBV12-3/TRBV12-4	TRBD1	TRBJ2-7	TGTGCCAGCAGTACCGGGACAGGGATTGGCGAGCAGTACTTC	CASSTGTGIGEQYF
many	TRBV6-2/TRBV6-3	.	TRBJ1-2	TGTGCCAGCAGTTACTCCGGCAGGGGTACCGGCGGCTACACCTTC	CASSYSGRGTGGYTF
.	TRBV6-2/TRBV6-3	.	TRBJ1-5	TGTGCCAGCAGTTACGGGCGGGACCCCAATCAGCCCCAGCATTTT	CASSYGRDPNQPQHF
.	TRBV12-3/TRBV12-4	.	TRBJ2-5	TGTGCCAGCAGTTTACTCGTTCAAGAGACCCAGTACTTC	CASSLLVQETQYF
.	TRBV15	TRBD1	TRBJ1-2	TGTGCCACCAGCCAGGGACAGACCTATGGCTACACCTTC	CATSQGQTYGYTF
few	TRBV7-9	TRBD2	TRBJ2-2	TGTGCCAGCAGCCCCGGGGGGAGGAGCTCGAACACCGGGGAGCTGTTTTTT	CASSPGGRSSNTGELFF
.	TRBV10-3	TRBD2	TRBJ2-5	TGTGCCATCAGCAACGTCGGTATGCGGGGGATCAATGAGCAGTACTTC	CAISNVGMRGINEQYF
few	TRBV6-1	TRBD1	TRBJ1-2	TGTGCCAGCAGCGCCGGGACAGGGAACTATGGCTACACCTTC	CASSAGTGNYGYTF
few	TRBV20-1	TRBD1	TRBJ1-1	TGCAGTGCCACAGGGGGCGGGGAGGGGATGGACACTGAAGCTTTCTTT	CSATGGGEGMDTEAFF
many	TRBV28	.	TRBJ1-2	TGTGCCAGCAGTTTTTTGGGGGCTAATGGCTACACCTTC	CASSFLGANGYTF
.	TRBV13	.	TRBJ2-7	TGTGCCAGCAGCCCCCCTTTAGGCGAGCAGTACTTC	CASSPPLGEQYF
many	TRBV7-9	.	TRBJ2-7	TGTGCCAGCAGCTTAGCGAGGGGCCGGTACGAGCAGTACTTC	CASSLARGRYEQYF
few	TRBV28	TRBD2	TRBJ2-3	TGTGCCAGCAGTGAAAGCGGGGGGGATAGCACAGATACGCAGTATTTT	CASSESGGDSTDTQYF
few	TRBV7-9	.	TRBJ1-1	TGTGCCAGCAACCAAGCCCGGGATCGCATGAACACTGAAGCTTTCTTT	CASNQARDRMNTEAFF
.	TRBV9	.	TRBJ1-2	TGTGCCAGCAGCGTAGAGGCGGAAAACTATGGCTACACCTTC	CASSVEAENYGYTF
many	TRBV7-9	.	TRBJ1-6	TGTGCCAGCAGCTTAGCCTCGGGGGATAATTCACCCCTCCACTTT	CASSLASGDNSPLHF
many	TRBV4-3	.	TRBJ2-3	TGCGCCAGCAGCCAAGATGGGGGCGTTGGCACAGATACGCAGTATTTT	CASSQDGGVGTDTQYF
many	TRBV7-9	TRBD1	TRBJ2-7	TGTGCCAGCAGCTTAGTGGGCCCGACAGGGGGCGGGTACGAGCAGTACTTC	CASSLVGPTGGGYEQYF
.	TRBV30	TRBD1	TRBJ2-1	TGTGCCTGGAGTGTACGGTCAGGGGGTCGCATTAGTGAGCAGTTCTTC	CAWSVRSGGRISEQFF
many	TRBV7-2	TRBD1	TRBJ2-4	TGTGCCAGCAGCTTACCTCTTGACAGGGGAAACATTCAGTACTTC	CASSLPLDRGNIQYF
few	TRBV29-1	TRBD1	TRBJ1-1	TGCAGCGCTAGGTCAGGGGGCCTGAACACTGAAGCTTTCTTT	CSARSGGLNTEAFF
.	TRBV7-3	TRBD2	TRBJ2-3	TGTGCCAGCAGCTCCCTAGCGGGAGGGGACGCAGATACGCAGTATTTT	CASSSLAGGDADTQYF
few	TRBV6-5	.	TRBJ2-7	TGTGCCAGCAGTTACTCGCCAGGGAGCTCCTACGAGCAGTACTTC	CASSYSPGSSYEQYF
few	TRBV29-1	.	TRBJ1-2	TGCAGCGTTGAATCCGGTAGAGGAGTCTATGGCTACACCTTC	CSVESGRGVYGYTF
many	TRBV4-3	TRBD2	TRBJ2-5	TGCGCCAGCAGCCAGGGGACTATCCAAGAGACCCAGTACTTC	CASSQGTIQETQYF
many	TRBV4-2	.	TRBJ1-4	TGTGCCAGCAGCCAAGTGGGGAGTAATGAAAAACTGTTTTTT	CASSQVGSNEKLFF
.	TRBV20-1	TRBD2	TRBJ2-1	TGCAGTGCTAGGGGACTAGCCGACATGAGCTCCTACAATGAGCAGTTCTTC	CSARGLADMSSYNEQFF
many	TRBV18	.	TRBJ2-1	TGTGCCAGCTCACCACTGGGCAATGAGCAGTTCTTC	CASSPLGNEQFF
few	TRBV24-1	.	TRBJ1-2	TGTGCCACCAGTGACCCAAGACAGGTCTATGGCTACACCTTC	CATSDPRQVYGYTF
.	TRBV20-1	TRBD1	TRBJ1-3	TGCAGTGCTAGAGGACAGGGGGCTTCAGTTTTTGGAAACACCGTATATTTT	CSARGQGASVFGNTVYF
many	TRBV5-1	TRBD2	TRBJ2-1	TGCGCCAGCAGCCATATAGCGGGGGGCACTTACAATGAGCAGTTCTTC	CASSHIAGGTYNEQFF
many	TRBV3-1	TRBD1	TRBJ1-2	TGTGCCAGCAGCCCAGGGGGCGGCGGCTACACCTTC	CASSPGGGGYTF
many	TRBV6-1	.	TRBJ1-2	TGTGCCAGCAGTGAAACTTTGACGGATGGCTACACCTTC	CASSETLTDGYTF
once	TRBV4-2	TRBD2	TRBJ2-7	TGTGCCAGCAGCCAAGAGGCTAGCGGGACCCCCTACGAGCAGTACTTC	CASSQEASGTPYEQYF
once	TRBV7-9	TRBD1	TRBJ1-2	TGTGCCAGCAGCTTACAGGGGGCGGCGAACTATGGCCACACCTTC	CASSLQGAANYGHTF